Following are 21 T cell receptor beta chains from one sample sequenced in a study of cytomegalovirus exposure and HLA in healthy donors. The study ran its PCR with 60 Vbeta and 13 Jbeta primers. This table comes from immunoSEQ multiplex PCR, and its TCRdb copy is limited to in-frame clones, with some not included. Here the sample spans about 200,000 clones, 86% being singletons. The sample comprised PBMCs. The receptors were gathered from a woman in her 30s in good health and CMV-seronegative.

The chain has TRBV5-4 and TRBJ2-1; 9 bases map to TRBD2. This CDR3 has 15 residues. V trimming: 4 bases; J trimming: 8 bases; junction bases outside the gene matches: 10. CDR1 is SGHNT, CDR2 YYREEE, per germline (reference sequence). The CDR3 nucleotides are TGTGCCAGCAGCCCGGGGGGGACTAGCAGTTATGAGCAGTTCTTC. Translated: CASSPGGTSSYEQFF.

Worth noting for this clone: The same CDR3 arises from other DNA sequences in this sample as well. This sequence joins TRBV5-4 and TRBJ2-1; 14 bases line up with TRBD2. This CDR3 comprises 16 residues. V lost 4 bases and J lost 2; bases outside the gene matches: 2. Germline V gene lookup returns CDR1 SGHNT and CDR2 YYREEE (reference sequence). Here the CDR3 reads CASSLGLAGAYNEQFF. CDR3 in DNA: TGTGCCAGCAGCCTGGGACTAGCGGGGGCCTACAATGAGCAGTTCTTC.

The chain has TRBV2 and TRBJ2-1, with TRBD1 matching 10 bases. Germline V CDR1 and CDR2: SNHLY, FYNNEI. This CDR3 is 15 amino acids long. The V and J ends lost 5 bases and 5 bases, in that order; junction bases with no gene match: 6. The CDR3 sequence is CASSPRTGGDNEQFF. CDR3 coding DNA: TGTGCCAGCAGTCCTAGGACAGGGGGGGACAATGAGCAGTTCTTC.

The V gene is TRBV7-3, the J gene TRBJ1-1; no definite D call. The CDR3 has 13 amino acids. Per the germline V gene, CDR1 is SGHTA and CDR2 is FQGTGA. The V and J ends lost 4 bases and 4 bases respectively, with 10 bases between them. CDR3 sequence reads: CASSSGRSTEAFF. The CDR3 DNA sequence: TGTGCCAGCAGCTCTGGAAGGAGCACTGAAGCTTTCTTT.

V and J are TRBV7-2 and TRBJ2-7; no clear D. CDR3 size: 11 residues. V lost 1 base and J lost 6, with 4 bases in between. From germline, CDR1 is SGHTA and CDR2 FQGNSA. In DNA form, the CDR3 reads TGTGCCAGCAGCTTAGTTAGCGAGCAGTACTTC. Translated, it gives CASSLVSEQYF.

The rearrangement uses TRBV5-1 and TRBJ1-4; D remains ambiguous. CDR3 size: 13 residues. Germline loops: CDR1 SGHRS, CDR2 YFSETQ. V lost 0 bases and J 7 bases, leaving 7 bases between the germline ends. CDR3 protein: CASSLERAEKLFF. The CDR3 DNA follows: TGCGCCAGCAGCTTGGAACGCGCTGAAAAACTGTTTTTT.

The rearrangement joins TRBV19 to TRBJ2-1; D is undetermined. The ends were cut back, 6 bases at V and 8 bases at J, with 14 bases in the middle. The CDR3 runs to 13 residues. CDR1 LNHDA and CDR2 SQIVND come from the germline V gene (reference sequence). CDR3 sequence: CASRSGHMYEQFF. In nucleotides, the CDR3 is TGTGCCAGTAGGTCGGGTCATATGTATGAGCAGTTCTTC.

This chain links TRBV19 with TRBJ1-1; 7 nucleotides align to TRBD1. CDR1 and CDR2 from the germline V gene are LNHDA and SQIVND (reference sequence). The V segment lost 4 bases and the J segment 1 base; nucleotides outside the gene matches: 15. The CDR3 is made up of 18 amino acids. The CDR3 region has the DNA TGTGCCAGTAGTACCCTACCGGGGAGAAGGGGGCAGAACACTGAAGCTTTCTTT. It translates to CASSTLPGRRGQNTEAFF.

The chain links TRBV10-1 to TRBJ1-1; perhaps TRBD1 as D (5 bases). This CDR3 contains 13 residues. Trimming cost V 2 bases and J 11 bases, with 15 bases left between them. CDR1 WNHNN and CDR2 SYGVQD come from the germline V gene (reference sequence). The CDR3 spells CASSEDSFGRAFF. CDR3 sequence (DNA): TGCGCCAGCAGTGAGGACAGCTTTGGAAGGGCTTTCTTT.

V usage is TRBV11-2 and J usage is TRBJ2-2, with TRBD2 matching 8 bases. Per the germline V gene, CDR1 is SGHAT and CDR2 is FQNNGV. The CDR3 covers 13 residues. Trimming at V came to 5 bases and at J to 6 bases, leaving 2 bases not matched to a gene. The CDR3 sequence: CASSPTSAGELFF. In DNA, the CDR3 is TGTGCCAGCAGCCCGACTAGCGCCGGGGAGCTGTTTTTT.

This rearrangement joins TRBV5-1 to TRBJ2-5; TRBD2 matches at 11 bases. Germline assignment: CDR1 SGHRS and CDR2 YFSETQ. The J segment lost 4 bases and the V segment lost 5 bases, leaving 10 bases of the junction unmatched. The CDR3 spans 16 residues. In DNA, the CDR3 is TGCGCCAGCAGTTTTCTAGCGGGGGGACACGGAGAGACCCAGTACTTC. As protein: CASSFLAGGHGETQYF.

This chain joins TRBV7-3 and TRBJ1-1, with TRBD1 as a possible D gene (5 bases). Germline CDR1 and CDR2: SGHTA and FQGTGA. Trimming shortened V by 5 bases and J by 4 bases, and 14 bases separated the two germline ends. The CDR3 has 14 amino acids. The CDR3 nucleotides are TGTGCCAGCAGCCTGACCGGGGGAGCCACTGAAGCTTTCTTT. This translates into CASSLTGGATEAFF.

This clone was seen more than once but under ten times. The CDR3 loop is CASSLWTGEKTQYF. The CDR3 DNA follows: TGCGCCAGCAGCTTGTGGACAGGGGAAAAGACCCAGTACTTC. V gene TRBV5-1 combines with J gene TRBJ2-5; TRBD1 matches at 9 bases. Unmatched junction bases numbered 4, after V lost 1 base and J lost 6 bases. CDR1 is SGHRS, CDR2 YFSETQ, per germline. This CDR3 has 14 residues.

CDR3 DNA sequence: TGTGCCAGCAGCTATGGGGGGGGTACCGAGCAGTACTTC. Encoded protein: CASSYGGGTEQYF. The chain combines TRBV11-2 with TRBJ2-7; TRBD2 agrees at 7 bases. Germline CDR1 SGHAT, CDR2 FQNNGV. This CDR3 spans 13 amino acids. The ends lost 4 bases at V and 6 bases at J; junction bases unmatched: 6.

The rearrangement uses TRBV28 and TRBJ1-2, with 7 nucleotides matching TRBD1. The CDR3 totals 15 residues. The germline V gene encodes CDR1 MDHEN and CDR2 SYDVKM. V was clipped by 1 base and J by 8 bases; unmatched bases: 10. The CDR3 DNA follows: TGTGCCAGCAGTTTATTTTGGGACAGCCGAGAAGGCTACACCTTC. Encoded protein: CASSLFWDSREGYTF.

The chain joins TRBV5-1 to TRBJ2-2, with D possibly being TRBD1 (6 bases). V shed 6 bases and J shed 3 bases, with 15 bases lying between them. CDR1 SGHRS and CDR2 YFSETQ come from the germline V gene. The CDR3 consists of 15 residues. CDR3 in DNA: TGCGCCAGCAAGGATCGAGGGGGTCACACCGGGGAGCTGTTTTTT. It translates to CASKDRGGHTGELFF.

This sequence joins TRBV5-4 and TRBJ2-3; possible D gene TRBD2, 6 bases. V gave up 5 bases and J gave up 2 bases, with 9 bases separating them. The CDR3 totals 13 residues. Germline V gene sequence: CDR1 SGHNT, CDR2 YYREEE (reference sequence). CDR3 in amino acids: CASRGGLTDTQYF. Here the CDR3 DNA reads TGTGCCAGCAGGGGGGGTCTCACAGATACGCAGTATTTT. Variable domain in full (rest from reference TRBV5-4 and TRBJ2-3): ETGVTQSPTHLIKTRGQQVTLRCSSQSGHNTVSWYQQALGQGPQFIFQYYREEENGRGNFPPRFSGLQFPNYSSELNVNALELDDSALYLCASRGGLTDTQYFGPGTRLTVL.

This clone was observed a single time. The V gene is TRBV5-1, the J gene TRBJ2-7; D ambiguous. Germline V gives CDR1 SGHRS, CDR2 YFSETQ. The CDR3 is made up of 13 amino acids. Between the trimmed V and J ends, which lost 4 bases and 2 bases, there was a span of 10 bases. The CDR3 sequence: CASSTPTPYEQYF. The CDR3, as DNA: TGCGCCAGCAGCACTCCCACCCCCTACGAGCAGTACTTC.

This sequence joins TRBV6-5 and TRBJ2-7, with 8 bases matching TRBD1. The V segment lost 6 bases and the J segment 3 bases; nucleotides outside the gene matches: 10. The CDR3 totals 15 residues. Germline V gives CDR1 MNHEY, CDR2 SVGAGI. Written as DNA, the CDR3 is TGTGCCAGCAGCCTCGGCGGACAGGGCGGCTACGAGCAGTACTTC. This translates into CASSLGGQGGYEQYF.

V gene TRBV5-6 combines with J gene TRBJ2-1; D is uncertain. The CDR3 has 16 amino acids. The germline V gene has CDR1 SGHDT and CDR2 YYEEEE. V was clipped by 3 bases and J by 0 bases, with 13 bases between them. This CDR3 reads CASSSARPGSYNEQFF. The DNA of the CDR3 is TGTGCCAGCAGCTCGGCTAGACCTGGCTCCTACAATGAGCAGTTCTTC.

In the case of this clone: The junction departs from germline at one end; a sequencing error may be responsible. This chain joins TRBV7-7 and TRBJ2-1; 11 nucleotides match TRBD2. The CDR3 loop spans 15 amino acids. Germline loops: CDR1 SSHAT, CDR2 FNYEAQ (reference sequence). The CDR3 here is CASSLGLAGGHEQFF. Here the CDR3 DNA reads TGTGCTAGCAGCTTAGGGCTAGCGGGGGGCCATGAGCAGTTCTTC. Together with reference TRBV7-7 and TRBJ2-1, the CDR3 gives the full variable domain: GAGVSQSPRYKVTKRGQDVTLRCDPISSHATLYWYQQALGQGPEFLTYFNYEAQPDKSGLPSDRFSAERPEGSISTLTIQRTEQRDSAMYRCASSLGLAGGHEQFFGPGTRLTVL.